The entry below gives a single TCR beta chain sequence along with its context. The CDR3 consists of 13 residues. Per germline, CDR1 SGHRS and CDR2 YFSETQ. Between the trimmed V and J ends, which lost 5 bases and 1 base, there was a span of 9 bases. The data belong to a study of blood T cell repertoires in COVID-19. Turning to the study itself: COVID-19 samples, acute and convalescent, were from the United States, Italy and Spain. T cells, B-cell-depleted T cells, or PBMCs supplied cDNA or gDNA.

Authors' processing steps: Amplified reference gene primers provided the basis for estimating nucleated cell counts. Clones were read by immunoSEQ multiplex PCR, and TCRdb kept only the in-frame ones, dropping some. V and J calls and clone size are as listed in that table; D and trimming were resolved from the DNA. This sample has 30,000 to 35,000 clones, with about 85% found just once. The receptor was isolated from a human donor with acute or convalescent COVID-19. The donor label of this sample is uncertain. Sequences were obtained from peripheral blood. This chain links TRBV5-1 with TRBJ1-2; D uncertain. The CDR3 DNA sequence: TGCGCCAGCAGTGCAGGCCTTAACTATGGCTACACCTTC. This codes for CASSAGLNYGYTF.